This T cell receptor beta chain derives from a study of shared clonotypes between healthy human individuals. CDR3 size: 14 residues. Germline CDR1 is LGHNA and CDR2 is YSLEER. Trimming at V came to 0 bases and at J to 9 bases, leaving 4 bases not matched to a gene. Here immunoSEQ multiplex PCR was the method, and the copy in TCRdb shows in-frame clones only, minus some. The sample holds some 1,600,000 clones, around 98% seen once. Specimen: naive CD4+ T cells sorted from blood. The subset here: CD45RA+ positively selected. The receptor was derived from a man aged 30-40 years in good health. J is TRBJ2-1 and V is TRBV4-3, with TRBD1 identical over 8 bases. The chain's CDR3 is CASSQETGVSEQFF. In DNA form, the CDR3 reads TGCGCCAGCAGCCAAGAGACAGGGGTGAGTGAGCAGTTCTTC.